This T cell receptor (beta chain) came from a study of T cells in Graves' hyperthyroidism and ophthalmopathy (dated by TCRdb to 2018 to 2020). Notes on the research overall: Peripheral blood was sampled at the time of initial diagnosis, prior to any treatment. According to the paper, TCR Vbeta CDR3 sequencing was carried out on 135 peripheral blood samples, which came from around 43 ophthalmopathy, roughly 75 hyperthyroidism and 17 progressor patients. The approximately 100 discovery patients were divided at random into training and test sets in a 7:3 ratio. Thyroid tissue and blood T-cell repertoires from several Graves' hyperthyroidism patients were also compared in the study. Prospective prediction of ophthalmopathy was tested in an independent validation cohort of 18 to 20 hyperthyroidism patients and 15 to 17 patients who later progressed to ophthalmopathy. To identify distinguishing TCR V-J signatures, a discovery cohort of 90 to 100 patients was used, comprising under 45 with Graves' ophthalmopathy and approximately 58 with stable Graves' hyperthyroidism. Once sampling was done, hyperthyroidism patients were given methimazole at a starting dose of 30 mg daily, whereas ophthalmopathy patients were given high-dose intravenous methylprednisolone. Results the study describes overall, beyond this receptor: Sample size was not statistically predetermined, and blinding of investigators to group allocation was not performed. In cross-validation, a model built on a 13 V-J signature told ophthalmopathy apart from stable hyperthyroidism with 85% to 90% sensitivity and around 81% specificity, and in testing the same model reached 80%/75%. In validation, progression to ophthalmopathy was predicted by the model with 70.59% sensitivity and about 72% specificity, a median of 6.5 months before onset. Most expanded thyroid clonotypes (frequency above 0.001) were also found in blood, which suggests that blood repertoires may mirror thyroid immune responses.

Graves' hyperthyroidism was defined as stable when no progression to ophthalmopathy occurred over 18 months of follow-up. Hyperthyroidism patients were newly diagnosed, with disease duration under 2 months, and aged 18 to 65 years. Any patient with an uncontrolled infection, another autoimmune disease, pregnancy or lactation was excluded. Diagnoses relied on clinical symptoms, serum thyroxine and TRAb, thyroid ultrasound and orbital computed tomography. PBMCs were isolated from about 9.2 ml of fresh peripheral blood by Ficoll-Paque density gradient centrifugation. Total RNA was extracted with Trizol reagent, and quality was checked on an Agilent 2100 Bioanalyzer. From the cysteine through the phenylalanine, the CDR3 covers 13 amino acids. The read is trimmed to its CDR3 DNA, 39 bases read in frame from base 1. V is shortened by 5 bases, J by 4 bases, and the region joining them spans 11 bases. This clonotype was observed many times. Its antigen remains undetermined. Base qualities are missing; no much larger clone stands one base away.

The TCR beta CDR3 regions were amplified from the RNA transcripts. The first round of RT-PCR for the TCR CDR3 was performed with the HTBI primer set and the Qiagen OneStep RT-PCR kit. The libraries were constructed in a second round of multiplex PCR and then size-selected and purified. Paired-end sequencing of the libraries was performed with 100 bp reads on an Illumina HiSeq2000. On the authors' methods: SOAPnuke was used to process the raw data, with reads discarded if the reads contained adapters or uncalled bases, had a mean Phred below 15, or lacked an exact constant-primer or identifier match. High-quality paired reads were merged with COPE v1.2.5, and unique nucleotide sequences were defined as clonotypes. MiTCR v1.1 was used to align clonotypes to the IMGT TRBV, TRBD and TRBJ reference segments. Only V-J combinations with frequency above 0.0001, covering about 99% of repertoires, were analysed. A TCS score was defined as the ratio between F50 (clonal expansion) and ExV (chaos), using BLOSUM62-based TCRdist between CDR3 peptides within each V-J. Welch's t-statistics and random forest reduced roughly 500 V-J features to around 14, which were used in a naive Bayes classifier (R e1071). Through fastp at Q25 and MiXCR, TCRdb rebuilt clones from the public reads, retaining in-frame beta chains. Identical CDR3 proteins give one entry, which carries the most common genes and DNA. The V and J calls shown here were made by TCRdb, not taken from the authors' results. The sample has roughly 380,000 distinct CDR3 sequences on record, roughly 13% of them singletons. The top ten constitute 9.5% to 11% of the sample.

This sequence was found in a woman aged 60-70 years with Graves' hyperthyroidism. Sequences were obtained from blood. The chain is assembled from TRBV12-3 or TRBV12-4 and TRBJ1-1, with TRBD1 as a weak D call on 6 bases. The CDR3 in this case is CASSLGQTTEAFF. The base sequence is TGTGCCAGCAGTCTCGGACAGACCACTGAAGCTTTCTTT.